This T cell receptor (beta chain) is drawn from a study of PD-1 blockade in classical Hodgkin lymphoma. Study in general: Patients got intravenous nivolumab 3 mg/kg every 2 weeks.

Sample time point: cycle 4 day 1 (C4D1), after less than 7 weeks of nivolumab. Relapse was seen in all patients after autologous stem cell transplantation, and brentuximab vedotin exposure was variable. V was pared by 2 bases and J by 3 bases, with 17 bases between. The CDR3 is 17 amino acids. The germline gives CDR1 MDHEN, CDR2 SYDVKM. Measured with immunoSEQ multiplex PCR; TCRdb has only the in-frame clones, and not every one. The profile covers around 90,000 clones, with approximately 78% appearing a single time and about 9.4% taken by the ten largest. The chain couples TRBV28 to TRBJ2-1; D is undetermined. Sequenced material: peripheral blood mononuclear cells (PBMCs), taken before the fourth cycle of nivolumab. This receptor was taken from a human donor with classical Hodgkin lymphoma. In nucleotides, the CDR3 is TGTGCCAGCAGTTTACTCCAGGACCCCCTCTACTACAATGAGCAGTTCTTC. It is translated as CASSLLQDPLYYNEQFF.